One and the same sample provided the 9 T cell receptor beta chains below, sequenced in a study of T cells in Graves' hyperthyroidism and ophthalmopathy. The CDR3 regions of TCR beta were amplified from RNA transcripts. First-round RT-PCR targeting the TCR CDR3 was performed with the HTBI primer set. TCRdb re-analysed the multiplex PCR reads in MiXCR, keeping a single row per CDR3 protein. The table lists 300,000 to 400,000 distinct CDR3 sequences, about 14% of them singletons. Sequenced sample: blood. Receptor source: a woman aged 30 to 39 with Graves' hyperthyroidism.

In its sample, this clonotype was seen many times. V is TRBV27 and J is TRBJ2-2; no clear D gene. The CDR3 has 15 amino acids. V was clipped by 0 bases and J by 2 bases, with 7 bases between them. Germline lookup yields CDR1 MNHEY and CDR2 SMNVEV (reference sequence). This chain's CDR3 is CASSLSRVNTGELFF. DNA of the CDR3: TGTGCCAGCAGTTTATCTCGGGTTAACACCGGGGAGCTGTTTTTT.

This clonotype turned up a few times. The chain joins TRBV18 to TRBJ2-1; 10 bases are shared with TRBD2. CDR3 length: 14 residues. Germline V gives CDR1 KGHSH, CDR2 LQKENI. The V and J ends lost 7 bases and 0 bases, in that order; junction bases with no gene match: 0. CDR3 amino acids: CASLAGGSYNEQFF. The CDR3 DNA reads as TGTGCCAGCTTAGCGGGAGGCTCCTACAATGAGCAGTTCTTC.

This clonotype was seen many times. This chain joins TRBV2 and TRBJ2-1; 10 bases align to TRBD2. CDR1 is SNHLY and CDR2 is FYNNEI in the germline V gene. The CDR3 consists of 13 residues. J lost 7 bases, V lost 8 bases, and 5 bases had no gene match. The CDR3 DNA sequence: TGTGCCAGCTCTAGCGGGAGATCAAATGAGCAGTTCTTC. It translates to CASSSGRSNEQFF. The full variable domain, with the rest looked up from reference TRBV2 and TRBJ2-1, is EPEVTQTPSHQVTQMGQEVILRCVPISNHLYFYWYRQILGQKVEFLVSFYNNEISEKSEIFDDQFSVERPDGSNFTLKIRSTKLEDSAMYFCASSSGRSNEQFFGPGTRLTVL.

This clonotype was recorded at least ten times. The chain links TRBV7-2 to TRBJ1-2, with D possibly being TRBD1 (6 bases). Germline lookup yields CDR1 SGHTA and CDR2 FQGNSA. This CDR3 region has 18 residues. Trimming took off 0 bases at V and 2 bases at J, with 19 bases between the two ends. The CDR3 loop reads CASSLAYRYRAPNYGYTF. The CDR3, as DNA: TGTGCCAGCAGCTTAGCCTATAGATACAGGGCTCCGAACTATGGCTACACCTTC. The full variable domain, its missing parts supplied by reference TRBV7-2 and TRBJ1-2, is GAGVSQSPSNKVTEKGKDVELRCDPISGHTALYWYRQSLGQGLEFLIYFQGNSAPDKSGLPSDRFSAERTGGSVSTLTIQRTQQEDSAVYLCASSLAYRYRAPNYGYTFGSGTRLTVV.

This clonotype came up a few times. This chain connects TRBV10-1 to TRBJ2-1, with D possibly TRBD2 on 6 matching bases. This CDR3 comprises 12 residues. V was clipped by 0 bases and J by 10 bases, with 7 bases between them. CDR1 and CDR2 (germline): WNHNN, SYGVQD (reference sequence). The CDR3 coding sequence is TGCGCCAGCAGTGAGTCCCGGGAGGAGCAGTTCTTC. Translation gives CASSESREEQFF.

The sample holds many counts of this clonotype. CDR3 in DNA: TGTGCCAGCAGTCCCGACAGGGGAGGGACCTACGAGCAGTACTTC. Translating it yields CASSPDRGGTYEQYF. The rearrangement links TRBV28 to TRBJ2-7, with D tentatively TRBD1 (8 bases). The CDR3 contains 15 residues. Germline CDR1 is MDHEN and CDR2 is SYDVKM. Trimming cost V 5 bases and J 2 bases, with 16 bases left between them. Filled out from reference TRBV28 and TRBJ2-7, the complete variable domain reads DVKVTQSSRYLVKRTGEKVFLECVQDMDHENMFWYRQDPGLGLRLIYFSYDVKMKEKGDIPEGYSVSREKKERFSLILESASTNQTSMYLCASSPDRGGTYEQYFGPGTRLTVT.

A few counts support this clonotype. This rearrangement joins TRBV14 to TRBJ2-7, with a possible D match to TRBD1 (6 bases). The germline CDR1 and CDR2 sequences are SGHDN and FVKESK. CDR3 length: 16 amino acids. V was trimmed by 5 bases and J by 3 bases, leaving 20 bases between them. CDR3 loop: CASSYRAWQGHYEQYF. DNA for the CDR3: TGTGCCAGCAGCTACAGAGCCTGGCAGGGGCACTACGAGCAGTACTTC.

This clonotype was found many times. V and J are TRBV20-1 and TRBJ2-7; 7 bases match TRBD1. Germline assignment: CDR1 DFQATT and CDR2 SNEGSKA (reference sequence). The CDR3 is made up of 15 amino acids. After removal of 0 bases from V and 8 bases from J, the junction contained 13 bases not matched to a gene. The CDR3 sequence is CSARDWTGALRQQYF. The CDR3 DNA is TGCAGTGCTAGAGATTGGACAGGAGCTCTCAGGCAGCAGTACTTC.

This clonotype has a count of ten or more. CDR3 nucleotide sequence: TGTGCCAGCAGCCCCTGGACAGGGGTTGCTGAAGCTTTCTTT. As protein: CASSPWTGVAEAFF. This chain connects TRBV3-1 to TRBJ1-1; TRBD1 matches 9 bases. The V gene's germline CDR1 is LGHDT and CDR2 YNNKEL (reference sequence). The ends lost 4 bases at V and 6 bases at J; junction bases unmatched: 6. The CDR3 extends over 14 amino acids.